The sequence of this TCR beta chain was determined in a study of patients and donors after allogeneic stem cell transplantation. CDR1 and CDR2 from the germline V gene are MGHRA and YSYEKL. V lost 1 base to trimming and J lost 1 base; unmatched junction nucleotides: 6. The CDR3 has 17 residues. This clonotype came up a few times. TCRdb reprocessed the RT-PCR reads with MiXCR, giving one entry per CDR3 protein. The sample shows roughly 200,000 distinct CDR3 sequences, around 40% of them seen only once. V gene TRBV4-1 combines with J gene TRBJ2-3, with 9 bases lining up with TRBD1. The origin of this receptor is a human donor who was either an allogeneic HSCT recipient or a stem cell or donor lymphocyte infusion donor (not recorded which). It is not recorded whose cells these are; they may come from a transplant donor. The specimen sequenced was blood, either unsorted or a sorted T cell fraction (not recorded which). CDR3 nucleotides: TGCGCCAGCAGCCAAGGAAGGACAGGGGCGCGCACAGATACGCAGTATTTT. It is translated as CASSQGRTGARTDTQYF.